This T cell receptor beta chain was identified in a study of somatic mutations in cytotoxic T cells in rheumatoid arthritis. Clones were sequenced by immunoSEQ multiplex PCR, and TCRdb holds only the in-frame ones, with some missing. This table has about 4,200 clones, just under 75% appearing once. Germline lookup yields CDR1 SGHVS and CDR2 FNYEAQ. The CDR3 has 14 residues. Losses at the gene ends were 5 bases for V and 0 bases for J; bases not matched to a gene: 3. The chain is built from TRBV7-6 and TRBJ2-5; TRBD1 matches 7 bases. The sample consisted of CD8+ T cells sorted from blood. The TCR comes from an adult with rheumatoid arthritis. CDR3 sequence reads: CASSRTGDQETQYF. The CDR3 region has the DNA TGTGCCAGCAGCCGCACAGGGGACCAAGAGACCCAGTACTTC.